Below are 18 T cell receptor beta chains sequenced from a single sample in a study of control samples from healthy donors and cancer patients. TCRdb keeps only in-frame clones here, not all; method: immunoSEQ multiplex PCR. Here the sample spans about 180,000 clones, around 91% being singletons. The sample consisted of blood. Receptors were obtained from a woman in her forties or fifties in good health.

The V and J genes are TRBV6-9 and TRBJ1-6; D is undetermined. The germline V and J ends were trimmed by 7 bases and 1 base, with 20 bases remaining between them. The CDR3 loop spans 18 amino acids. Looked up from germline, CDR1 is MNHGY and CDR2 is SVAAGI. The DNA for the CDR3 is TGTGCCAGCATTTTAAACAGAAGTAAGGGATCCTATAATTCACCCCTCCACTTT. It is translated as CASILNRSKGSYNSPLHF.

J is TRBJ2-5 and V is TRBV7-2; 7 bases agree with TRBD1. This CDR3 has 14 amino acids. With V trimmed by 6 bases and J by 3 bases, 7 bases remained unmatched. The germline V gene has CDR1 SGHTA and CDR2 FQGNSA. The CDR3 nucleotides are TGTGCCAGCAGAACGACAGGGTCGAAAGAGACCCAGTACTTC. Translation: CASRTTGSKETQYF.

As concerns this clone: Mismatch with germline at one junction end may stem from a read error. The chain combines TRBV7-7 with TRBJ2-7, with D possibly being TRBD1 or TRBD2 (5 bases each). The CDR3 length is 15 residues. Germline V gene sequence: CDR1 SSHAT, CDR2 FNYEAQ (reference sequence). CDR3 loop: CASSLGPSTPYEQYF. In DNA, the CDR3 is TGTGCTAGCAGCTTGGGACCCTCAACCCCCTACGAGCAGTACTTC.

The chain is built from TRBV27 and TRBJ2-3, with 7 bases matching TRBD2. In germline, CDR1 is MNHEY, CDR2 SMNVEV (reference sequence). There are 14 residues in the CDR3. The ends lost 7 bases at V and 2 bases at J; junction bases unmatched: 6. This chain's CDR3 is CASNLAATTDTQYF. The CDR3 DNA follows: TGTGCCAGCAATCTAGCGGCCACCACAGATACGCAGTATTTT.

The genes are TRBV29-1 and TRBJ1-5; 8 bases are shared with TRBD1. Germline V gene lookup returns CDR1 SQVTM and CDR2 ANQGSEA. The ends lost 6 bases at V and 6 bases at J; junction bases unmatched: 7. This CDR3 region has 13 residues. CDR3 in DNA: TGCAGCGTCCTTCAGGGGGCGGGTCAGCCCCAGCATTTT. Amino acid sequence: CSVLQGAGQPQHF.

A note on this clone: The sample contains more than one DNA sequence encoding this CDR3. The chain is built from TRBV7-2 and TRBJ1-1; TRBD1 is a possible D gene (6 bases). The ends were cut back, 0 bases at V and 8 bases at J, with 10 bases in the middle. CDR3 length: 13 residues. Germline V lookup: CDR1 SGHTA, CDR2 FQGNSA. The DNA for the CDR3 is TGTGCCAGCAGCTTAGCCAGGGGCACCGAAGCTTTCTTT. Translating it yields CASSLARGTEAFF.

The rearrangement links TRBV3-1 (or the pseudogene TRBV3-2) to TRBJ2-7; D call uncertain. Looked up from germline, CDR1 is LGHDT and CDR2 is YNNKEL (reference sequence). The CDR3 extends over 11 amino acids. V lost 5 bases to trimming and J lost 0 bases, with 2 bases between them. This chain's CDR3 is CASSNSYEQYF. In DNA form, the CDR3 reads TGTGCCAGCAGCAACTCCTACGAGCAGTACTTC.

The chain combines TRBV28 with TRBJ1-2, with TRBD1 matching 8 bases. The V segment lost 10 bases and the J segment 8 bases; nucleotides outside the gene matches: 9. The CDR3 has 12 residues. Germline lookup yields CDR1 MDHEN and CDR2 SYDVKM. This CDR3 is CAKTDREGGYTF. CDR3 DNA: TGTGCCAAGACGGACAGGGAAGGAGGCTACACCTTC.

Details on this clone: Mismatch with germline at one junction end may stem from a read error. This chain uses TRBV5-6 with TRBJ1-4, with 9 bases matching TRBD1. Germline CDR1 reads SGHDT; CDR2 reads YYEEEE. This CDR3 comprises 11 residues. The CDR3 loop is CASSLGGQGTF. The CDR3 DNA reads TGTGCCAGCAGCTTGGGGGGACAGGGTACCTTT.

The gene calls are TRBV5-1 and TRBJ2-7; D uncertain. This CDR3 has 12 amino acids. Trimming removed 2 bases at V and 6 bases at J, with 9 bases between. From germline, CDR1 is SGHRS and CDR2 YFSETQ. Written as DNA, the CDR3 is TGCGCCAGCAGCTTCTCAGGTCGCGAGCAGTACTTC. It specifies CASSFSGREQYF.

V gene TRBV4-3 combines with J gene TRBJ2-7; 9 bases align to TRBD1. Germline V gives CDR1 LGHNA, CDR2 YSLEER. The CDR3 contains 17 residues. Germline trimming cut 3 bases from V and 1 base from J; bases unmatched to any gene: 10. The CDR3 region is CASSHALGQGRSYEQYF. DNA of the CDR3: TGCGCCAGCAGCCACGCCCTCGGACAGGGGAGGTCCTACGAGCAGTACTTC.

The gene calls are TRBV4-2 and TRBJ2-5, with D perhaps TRBD1 (6 bases). The CDR3 covers 15 residues. Germline assignment: CDR1 LGHNA and CDR2 YNFKEQ. The V end was cut by 4 bases, the J end by 2 bases, with 14 bases between. CDR3 nucleotides: TGTGCCAGCAGCCTCGCTACAGGGTCTCAAGAGACCCAGTACTTC. It yields the protein CASSLATGSQETQYF.

This clone was detected once. The genes are TRBV27 and TRBJ2-2; 7 bases match TRBD1. This CDR3 is built from 16 residues. Germline-derived CDR1 and CDR2 are MNHEY and SMNVEV (reference sequence). Trimming cost V 8 bases and J 0 bases; bases outside gene matches: 9. For the CDR3, the DNA is TGTGCCAGCGCCGAGGACAGGACGGCGAACACCGGGGAGCTGTTTTTT. Residues: CASAEDRTANTGELFF.

The chain couples TRBV19 to TRBJ1-2; the D gene is possibly TRBD1 (5 bases). With 6 bases removed from V and 0 bases from J, the gap between germline ends came to 14 bases. The CDR3 runs 15 residues. The germline gives CDR1 LNHDA, CDR2 SQIVND (reference sequence). The CDR3 DNA reads as TGTGCCAGTAGAGTAAGGGGCGCAGCTAACTATGGCTACACCTTC. Translation: CASRVRGAANYGYTF.

The V and J genes are TRBV7-3 and TRBJ2-3; possibly TRBD2 for D (6 bases). Deletions cut 5 bases from V and 2 bases from J, with 11 bases between. Germline assignment: CDR1 SGHTA and CDR2 FQGTGA. CDR3 length: 14 residues. The CDR3 DNA reads as TGTGCCAGCAGCGCTAGCGCGTCCACAGATACGCAGTATTTT. Amino acid sequence: CASSASASTDTQYF.

The V call is TRBV11-2, the J call TRBJ2-1; TRBD1 matches 8 bases. The CDR3 has 13 residues. Germline CDR1 and CDR2: SGHAT and FQNNGV. Losses at the gene ends were 5 bases for V and 7 bases for J; bases not matched to a gene: 4. CDR3 DNA sequence: TGTGCCAGCAGCACGGACAGGGAAAATGAGCAGTTCTTC. Translated: CASSTDRENEQFF.

The CDR3: CASSPGGLRNEQYF. The CDR3 nucleotides read TGTGCCAGCTCACCGGGGGGGCTAAGGAACGAGCAGTACTTC. The chain is built from TRBV18 and TRBJ2-7, with D possibly matching TRBD2 (7 bases). CDR1 and CDR2 (germline): KGHSH, LQKENI. This CDR3 contains 14 residues. Trimming pared 3 bases from V and 5 bases from J, leaving 14 bases between.

About this clone: The same CDR3 can be traced to other DNA sequences in this sample. This chain uses TRBV28 with TRBJ2-7; D gene unclear. Germline V lookup: CDR1 MDHEN, CDR2 SYDVKM. Trimming took 3 bases from V and 1 from J, leaving 4 bases between them. The length of the CDR3 is 12 residues. The CDR3 sequence: CASSFSSYEQYF. CDR3 nucleotides: TGTGCCAGCAGTTTCTCTTCCTACGAGCAGTACTTC.